This T cell receptor beta chain was sequenced during a study of response to subunit inactivated influenza vaccine. The study, taken as a whole, reports: The authors proposed limited new T cell recruitment per seasonal influenza vaccination.

This clonotype was detected a few times. Its target is unknown. TCRdb called the RT-PCR reads again in MiXCR, with one record for every CDR3 protein. The sample shows approximately 230,000 distinct CDR3 sequences, 9.5% to 15% of them seen only once. Germline V CDR1 and CDR2: ENHRY, SYGVKD. The CDR3 consists of 15 residues. Deletions cut 1 base from V and 0 bases from J, with 9 bases between. The sample consisted of non-naive T cells sorted from PBMCs, taken less than 15 days before vaccination. The clonotype originates from a man aged 45 to 65 who received an inactivated influenza vaccine. This chain uses TRBV10-3 with TRBJ1-1; tentatively, D is TRBD1 (5 bases). The DNA for the CDR3 is TGTGCCATCAGTGAGTACGGGGGTCTGAACACTGAAGCTTTCTTT. This translates into CAISEYGGLNTEAFF.